This TCR beta chain was recovered during a study of blood T cell repertoires in COVID-19. The CDR3 contains 15 residues. The junction had 5 bases not matched to a gene; V was cut back by 5 bases and J by 3 bases. The germline gives CDR1 KGHDR, CDR2 SFDVKD. Clones were sequenced by immunoSEQ multiplex PCR, and TCRdb holds only the in-frame ones, with some missing. The sample comprises about 360,000 clones, around nine tenths of which are singletons, and roughly 3.1% rests with the top ten. The receptor comes from a human donor in a cohort sampled during active COVID-19. This chain uses TRBV24-1 with TRBJ2-1; TRBD2 agrees at 8 bases. The sequencing sample was made of peripheral blood. CDR3 loop: CATSALAGIYNEQFF. DNA of the CDR3: TGTGCCACCAGTGCTTTAGCGGGGATCTACAATGAGCAGTTCTTC.